This T cell receptor (beta chain) was recovered during a study of blood T cell repertoires in COVID-19. The CDR3 is 13 amino acids. The germline V gene encodes CDR1 LNHDA and CDR2 SQIVND (reference sequence). With V trimmed by 4 bases and J by 7 bases, 4 bases remained unmatched. Profiled with immunoSEQ multiplex PCR; TCRdb holds only in-frame clones, not every one. The sample lists under 250,000 clones, over 65% occurring once. The sequence derives from a woman aged 70-85 years with active or convalescent COVID-19. J is TRBJ1-5 and V is TRBV19; 7 bases are shared with TRBD1. The sequenced sample consisted of peripheral blood. CDR3 loop: CASSRQGRQPQHF. The CDR3 DNA reads TGTGCCAGTAGTAGACAGGGAAGGCAGCCCCAGCATTTT.